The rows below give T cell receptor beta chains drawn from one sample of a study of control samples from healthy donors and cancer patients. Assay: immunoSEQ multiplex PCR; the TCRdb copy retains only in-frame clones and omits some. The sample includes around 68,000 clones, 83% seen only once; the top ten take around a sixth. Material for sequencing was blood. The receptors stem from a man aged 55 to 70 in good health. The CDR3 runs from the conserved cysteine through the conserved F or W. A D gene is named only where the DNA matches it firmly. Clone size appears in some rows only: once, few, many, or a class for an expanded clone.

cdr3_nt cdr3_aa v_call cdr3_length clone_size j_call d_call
TGTGCCAGCAGCTTGGGGGTTCCGAGGAACACTGAAGCTTTCTTT CASSLGVPRNTEAFF TRBV7-8 15 NA TRBJ1-1 NA
TGTGCCAGCAGCCAAGATCGGGGGGGGGACAGTGAAAAACTGTTTTTT CASSQDRGGDSEKLFF TRBV14 16 NA TRBJ1-4 TRBD1
TGTGCCAGCAGTTACAGGCTGAACGGGGAGCTGTTTTTT CASSYRLNGELFF TRBV6-6 13 NA TRBJ2-2 NA
TGTGCCAGTAGTTCGGGACGAATCAATGAGCAGTTCTTC CASSSGRINEQFF TRBV19 13 few TRBJ2-1 NA
TGCGCCAGCAGCTTCTATTTTCAGGGGGGCGCCGAGACTGAAGCTTTCTTT CASSFYFQGGAETEAFF TRBV5-1 17 once TRBJ1-1 TRBD1
TGTGCCAGCAGCGTAGCCGTAGCGGGAGTCAATGAGCAGTTCTTC CASSVAVAGVNEQFF TRBV9 15 NA TRBJ2-1 TRBD2
TGTGCCAGCAGTTCCGATCCCCGGCGTTCACCCCTCCACTTT CASSSDPRRSPLHF TRBV27 14 NA TRBJ1-6 NA
TGTGCCAGCAGCTTCGGGACAAGGAACACTGAAGCTTTCTTT CASSFGTRNTEAFF TRBV7-9 14 NA TRBJ1-1 NA
TGTGCCAGCAGCTCGTTTGGCGGGAGGGTCCACAATGAGCAGTTCTTC CASSSFGGRVHNEQFF TRBV5-4 16 NA TRBJ2-1 TRBD2
TGCGCCAGCAGCCAAGAACGGGACTTGCCCACGCAGTATTTT CASSQERDLPTQYF TRBV4-1 14 NA TRBJ2-3 NA
TGTGCCAGCAGCTTAGTGAGCGGGTTGACACGCGAGCAGTACTTC CASSLVSGLTREQYF TRBV7-2 15 few TRBJ2-7 NA
TGTGCCAGCTCACGTCTGGACAGCCTGAGCTCTGGAAACACCATATATTTT CASSRLDSLSSGNTIYF TRBV18 17 NA TRBJ1-3 NA
TGTGCCAGTAGTATAGATATGATGGACAGGGTCGAAAACATTCAGTACTTC CASSIDMMDRVENIQYF TRBV19 17 once TRBJ2-4 TRBD1
TGTGCCAGCAGTCTAGGGGATACGCAGTATTTT CASSLGDTQYF TRBV28 11 NA TRBJ2-3 NA
TGTGCCACCAGTCGCGGGACGCCGGGTTACAATGAGCAGTTCTTC CATSRGTPGYNEQFF TRBV24-1 15 NA TRBJ2-1 NA
TGTGCCAGCAGTGGACAGGGATGGGCTACCCGTAGCTCCTACAATGAGCAGTTCTTC CASSGQGWATRSSYNEQFF TRBV6-2/TRBV6-3 19 NA TRBJ2-1 TRBD1
TGTGCCAGTAGCCGATCAGACAGGGCGGGTGGTCGAAAACTGTTTTTT CASSRSDRAGGRKLFF TRBV19 16 NA TRBJ1-4 TRBD1
TGTGCCAGCAGCTTAGGACCCGGATTTAATGAAAAACTGTTTTTT CASSLGPGFNEKLFF TRBV13 15 NA TRBJ1-4 NA
TGTGCCAGCAGCAGTGCGGGAGGGGGGTCCTACGAGCAGTACTTC CASSSAGGGSYEQYF TRBV13 15 NA TRBJ2-7 TRBD2
TGTGCCAGCAGCGCAGTTGACTACGGGACTAATCAGTTCTTC CASSAVDYGTNQFF TRBV9 14 NA TRBJ2-1 TRBD2
TGTGCCAGCAGTTACTGGGCAGGGAGCTCCTACGAGCAGTACTTC CASSYWAGSSYEQYF TRBV6-2/TRBV6-3 15 NA TRBJ2-7 NA
TGTGCCAGCAGCCCGGTCGAGCAGATGAACACTGAAGCTTTCTTT CASSPVEQMNTEAFF TRBV3-1/TRBV3-2 15 NA TRBJ1-1 NA
TGTGCCAGCTCACCAGGCAGAACCCAGCCCCAGCATTTT CASSPGRTQPQHF TRBV18 13 NA TRBJ1-5 NA
TGTGCCAGCAGCTTCAGCGGCTACGAGCAGTACTTC CASSFSGYEQYF TRBV11-2 12 NA TRBJ2-7 NA
TGTGCCAGCAGCTTGGGAGGAGCGGGAGTCTGGGCAGATACGCAGTATTTT CASSLGGAGVWADTQYF TRBV11-2 17 NA TRBJ2-3 TRBD2
TGCGCCAGCAGCCAAGGAGGACAGGGGAAGGTCACTGAAGCTTTCTTT CASSQGGQGKVTEAFF TRBV4-3 16 NA TRBJ1-1 TRBD1
TGTGCCAGCAGTGAAGTGGTGGGACAAGAGACCCAGTACTTC CASSEVVGQETQYF TRBV6-1 14 NA TRBJ2-5 NA
TGCGCCAGCAGCCAAGACCGGACTAGCGGGTGGAATGAGCAGTTCTTC CASSQDRTSGWNEQFF TRBV4-1 16 NA TRBJ2-1 TRBD2
TGTGCCAGCAGCTTAGGGATGGCAGATACGCAGTATTTT CASSLGMADTQYF TRBV7-3 13 NA TRBJ2-3 NA
TGTGCCACCCTCCTACCGGAGGGACACTTGAACACTGAAGCTTTCTTT CATLLPEGHLNTEAFF TRBV24-1 16 NA TRBJ1-1 NA
TGTGCCAGCAGCCCTAATAGACAGAACACTGAAGCTTTCTTT CASSPNRQNTEAFF TRBV7-2 14 few TRBJ1-1 NA
TGTGCCAGCAGTTACGATGAAAAACTGTTTTTT CASSYDEKLFF TRBV6-2/TRBV6-3 11 NA TRBJ1-4 NA
TGTGCCAGTAGTATAGGGGGGGCGGACACTGAAGCTTTCTTT CASSIGGADTEAFF TRBV19 14 NA TRBJ1-1 NA
TGTGCCAGCAGCTTATGGGACAGGGGGCTAAGGGAGCAGTTCTTC CASSLWDRGLREQFF TRBV7-2 15 NA TRBJ2-1 TRBD1
TGTGCCAGCAGCCCTAGAGGGTGGCCCCTAGCGGGAGTATTTAATGAGCAGTTCTTC CASSPRGWPLAGVFNEQFF TRBV13 19 NA TRBJ2-1 TRBD2
TGCAGTGCCGAGGGGTATATCGAGCAGTACTTC CSAEGYIEQYF TRBV20-1 11 NA TRBJ2-7 NA
TGTGCCAGCAGCTTTACTACCGAAGAGACCCAGTACTTC CASSFTTEETQYF TRBV7-9 13 few TRBJ2-5 NA
TGTGCCAGCAGCTTATCAGGGCAAGAGACCCAGTACTTC CASSLSGQETQYF TRBV7-9 13 few TRBJ2-5 NA
TGTGCCAGCAGTGAATTCGGAGGGGTTGGGACAGATACGCAGTATTTT CASSEFGGVGTDTQYF TRBV25-1 16 NA TRBJ2-3 NA
TGTGCCAGCAGCTTGGTAGGTTTGGACGGTGAAGCTTTCTTT CASSLVGLDGEAFF TRBV5-4 14 NA TRBJ1-1 NA
TGTGCCAGCAGCCCACGACTAGCGGGAGGGATCACTAGCACAGATACGCAGTATTTT CASSPRLAGGITSTDTQYF TRBV7-9 19 NA TRBJ2-3 TRBD2
TGTGCCACAGATGTTGGGGACAGGGCAAGCTACGAGCAGTACTTC CATDVGDRASYEQYF TRBV6-5 15 NA TRBJ2-7 TRBD1
TGTGCCAGCAGTTACAGGGAGATGTACAATGAGCAGTTCTTC CASSYREMYNEQFF TRBV6-5 14 NA TRBJ2-1 NA
TGTGCCAGCAGCTTAGTAGGCTATGGCTACACCTTC CASSLVGYGYTF TRBV7-2 12 NA TRBJ1-2 NA
TGTGCCAGCAGTTCCCCTACACTAGCGGCTGAGCAGTTCTTC CASSSPTLAAEQFF TRBV27 14 few TRBJ2-1 TRBD2
TGTGCCAGCAGCCAAGCGGGATCTACCTCCGAGCAGTACTTC CASSQAGSTSEQYF TRBV6-6 14 NA TRBJ2-7 TRBD2
TGCGCCAGCAGCCAAGATATAGGCGAGGGGGACGAGCAGTACTTC CASSQDIGEGDEQYF TRBV4-3 15 NA TRBJ2-7 NA
TGTGCCAGCAGTTACTTCGGATACGAGCAGTACTTC CASSYFGYEQYF TRBV6-2/TRBV6-3 12 NA TRBJ2-7 NA
TGTGCCAGCAGCCTAAGAAGCTATGGCTACACCTTC CASSLRSYGYTF TRBV7-8 12 NA TRBJ1-2 NA
TGTGCCAGTACGAGGACAGGGGCCGTGAACACTGAAGCTTTCTTT CASTRTGAVNTEAFF TRBV19 15 NA TRBJ1-1 TRBD1
TGTGCCAGCAGCCCCTTTGGGCTAGCGGGAGTCGAGACCCAGTACTTC CASSPFGLAGVETQYF TRBV28 16 NA TRBJ2-5 TRBD2